The entry below describes one TCR beta chain. Methods used by the authors: Researchers report that nucleated cell counts were estimated from reference gene primer amplification. This table comes from immunoSEQ multiplex PCR, and its TCRdb copy is limited to in-frame clones, with some not included. Clone size and the V and J calls come from that table; the DNA yielded D and trimming. Of approximately 230,000 clones detected, around 82% appear once; the ten largest clones hold more than 4.5%. These data are taken from a study of blood T cell repertoires in COVID-19. Study at large: COVID-19 samples from acute and convalescent phases originated in the United States, Italy and Spain. Sample material is recorded as cDNA or gDNA derived from T cells, B-cell-depleted T cells, or PBMCs.

Germline-derived CDR1 and CDR2 are SGHVS and FQNEAQ. V was trimmed by 1 base and J by 7 bases, leaving 13 bases between them. The CDR3 runs 15 residues. The receptor was derived from a woman older than 75 with active or convalescent COVID-19. Sequenced material: peripheral blood. This chain connects TRBV7-8 to TRBJ1-4; D perhaps matches TRBD1 (5 bases). The CDR3 sequence: CASSLVGGTPEKLFF. CDR3 nucleotides: TGTGCCAGCAGCTTAGTCGGGGGGACTCCTGAAAAACTGTTTTTT.